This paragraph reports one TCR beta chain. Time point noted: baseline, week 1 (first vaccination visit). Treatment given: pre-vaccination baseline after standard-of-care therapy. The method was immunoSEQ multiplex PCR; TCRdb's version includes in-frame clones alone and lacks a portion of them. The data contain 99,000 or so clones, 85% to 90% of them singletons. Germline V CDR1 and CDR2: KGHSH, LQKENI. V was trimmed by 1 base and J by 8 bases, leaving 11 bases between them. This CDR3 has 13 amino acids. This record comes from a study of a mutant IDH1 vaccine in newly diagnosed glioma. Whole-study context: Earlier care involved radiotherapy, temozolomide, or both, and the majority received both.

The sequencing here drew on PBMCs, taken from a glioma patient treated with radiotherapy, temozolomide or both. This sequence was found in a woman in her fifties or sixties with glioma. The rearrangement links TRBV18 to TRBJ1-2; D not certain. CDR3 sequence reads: CASSPRAAEGYTF. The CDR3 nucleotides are TGTGCCAGCTCACCACGGGCGGCTGAGGGCTACACCTTC.